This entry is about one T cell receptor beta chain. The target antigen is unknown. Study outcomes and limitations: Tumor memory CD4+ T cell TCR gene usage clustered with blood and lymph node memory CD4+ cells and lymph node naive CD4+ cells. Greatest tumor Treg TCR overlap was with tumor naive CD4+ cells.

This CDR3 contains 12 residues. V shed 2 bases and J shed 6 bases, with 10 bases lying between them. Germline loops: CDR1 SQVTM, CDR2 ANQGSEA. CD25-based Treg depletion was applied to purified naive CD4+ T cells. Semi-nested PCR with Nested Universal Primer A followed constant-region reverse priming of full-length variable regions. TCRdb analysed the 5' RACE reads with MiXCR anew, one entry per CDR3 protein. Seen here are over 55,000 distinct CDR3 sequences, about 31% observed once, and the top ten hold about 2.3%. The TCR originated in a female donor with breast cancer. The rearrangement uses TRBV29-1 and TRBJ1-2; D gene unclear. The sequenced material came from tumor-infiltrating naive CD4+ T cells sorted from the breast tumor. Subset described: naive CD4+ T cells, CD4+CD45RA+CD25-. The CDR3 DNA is TGCAGCGTTGAAAGTACTCGGGATGGCTACACCTTC. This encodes CSVESTRDGYTF.